Each of the 5 T cell receptor beta chains below was sequenced from the same sample in a study of T-cell reconstitution after alpha-beta-depleted transplantation in children. Unique molecular identifiers tagged the TCRbeta library. TCRdb passed the PCR reads through MiXCR, listing each CDR3 protein once. Of 300,000 or so distinct CDR3 sequences listed, approximately 20% are singletons. The specimen was PBMCs, mostly from graft donor cells, collected 180 days after TCRalphabeta/CD19-depleted stem cell transplant. The receptors were sampled from a male patient between 10 and 17 years old who had a stem cell transplant for acute lymphoblastic leukemia, so the T cells may come from the graft donor.

This clonotype was seen more than once but under ten times. The gene calls are TRBV6-2 or TRBV6-3 and TRBJ1-5, with D perhaps TRBD1 (5 bases). The CDR3 consists of 16 residues. The V end lost 6 bases, the J end lost 0 bases, and 15 bases lay between the germline ends. CDR1 and CDR2 (germline): MNHEY, SVGEGT. The CDR3 nucleotides are TGTGCCAGCAGCCATGGGACCTTCTATAGCAATCAGCCCCAGCATTTT. Its protein product is CASSHGTFYSNQPQHF.

The rearrangement uses TRBV5-1 and TRBJ2-7; possibly TRBD1 for D (6 bases). Per germline, CDR1 SGHRS and CDR2 YFSETQ. The CDR3 runs to 13 residues. V lost 3 bases to trimming and J lost 3 bases, with 10 bases between them. CDR3 amino acids: CASSSGALYEQYF. Written as DNA, the CDR3 is TGCGCCAGCAGCTCAGGGGCCCTCTACGAGCAGTACTTC.

This clonotype was found a few times. The rearrangement joins TRBV6-6 to TRBJ2-1; unclear D gene. Germline CDR1 MNHNY, CDR2 SVGAGI (reference sequence). There are 13 residues in the CDR3. V lost 7 bases and J 0 bases, leaving 7 bases between the germline ends. In DNA form, the CDR3 reads TGTGCCAGCACCGACTTCTCCTACAATGAGCAGTTCTTC. This codes for CASTDFSYNEQFF.

This clonotype was recorded many times. The V call is TRBV12-3 or TRBV12-4, the J call TRBJ2-7; 9 nucleotides agree with TRBD1. CDR3 size: 13 residues. V lost 5 bases and J lost 4; bases outside the gene matches: 3. This CDR3 is CASSRDRAYEQYF. CDR3 sequence (DNA): TGTGCCAGCAGTCGGGACAGGGCTTACGAGCAGTACTTC.

This clonotype was recorded a few times. The chain combines TRBV12-3 or TRBV12-4 with TRBJ2-7, with D perhaps TRBD2 (5 bases). The ends were cut back, 7 bases at V and 0 bases at J, with 7 bases in the middle. There are 12 residues in the CDR3. Here the CDR3 DNA reads TGTGCCAGCAAAGGGAGCTCCTACGAGCAGTACTTC. Its translation is CASKGSSYEQYF.